This T cell receptor beta chain was recorded in a study of blood T cells in healthy people across ages. With a J-beta primer mix and a sample-barcoded 5' primer, a second PCR ran about 7 to 11 cycles. A single record per CDR3 protein comes from TCRdb applying MiXCR to the 5' RACE reads. The sample holds 1.5 million to 2 million distinct CDR3 sequences, about 30% seen once. Concerning this clonotype itself: Its ends do not fully match the called genes, so a read error is possible.

The germline CDR1 and CDR2 sequences are MNHNY and SVGAGI (reference sequence). The CDR3 covers 16 residues. The chain links TRBV6-6 to TRBJ2-6, with D perhaps TRBD1 or TRBD2 (6 bases each). Sequencing used blood. This receptor was obtained from a woman in her 30s in good health. The CDR3 DNA sequence: TGTGCCAGCAGCCAATCCCCGGGGGCTGGGGCCAACGTCCGGACTTTC. This codes for CASSQSPGAGANVRTF.